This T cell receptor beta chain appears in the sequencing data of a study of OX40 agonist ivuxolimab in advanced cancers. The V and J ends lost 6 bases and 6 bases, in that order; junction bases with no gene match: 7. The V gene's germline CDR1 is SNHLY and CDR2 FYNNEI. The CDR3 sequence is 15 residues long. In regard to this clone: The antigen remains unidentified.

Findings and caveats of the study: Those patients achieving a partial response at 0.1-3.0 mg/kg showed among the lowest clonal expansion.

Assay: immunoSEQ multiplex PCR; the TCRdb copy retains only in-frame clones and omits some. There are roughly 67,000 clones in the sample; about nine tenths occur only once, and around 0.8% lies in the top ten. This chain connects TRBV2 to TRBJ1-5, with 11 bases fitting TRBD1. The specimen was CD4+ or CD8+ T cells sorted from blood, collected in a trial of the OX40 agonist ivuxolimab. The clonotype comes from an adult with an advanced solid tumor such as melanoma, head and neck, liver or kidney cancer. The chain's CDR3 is CASRELGTGGQPQHF. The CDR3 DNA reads TGTGCCAGCAGGGAACTCGGGACAGGGGGTCAGCCCCAGCATTTT.